This T cell receptor (beta chain) was found in a study of T-cell reconstitution after alpha-beta-depleted transplantation in children. Study outcomes and limitations: Newly produced T cells mostly accounted for T-cell counts and diversity one year post-transplant. Approximately two months post-transplant, alpha-beta T cells reportedly originated from several hundred expanded graft clones. High day-60 TCRbeta diversity in some patients came from surviving recipient T cells and thymic progenitors.

Unique molecular identifiers were incorporated during preparation of the TCRbeta library. TCRdb redid the calling of the PCR reads with MiXCR, one entry per CDR3 protein. The sample shows 200,000 to 250,000 distinct CDR3 sequences, 11% of them seen only once. Germline V gene lookup returns CDR1 LNHDA and CDR2 SQIVND (reference sequence). This CDR3 has 15 residues. V lost 7 bases and J lost 2; bases outside the gene matches: 8. Note on this clonotype: Antigen unknown.

The TCR comes from a child younger than two with acute myeloid leukemia, due to receive a stem cell transplant. The material sequenced was PBMCs, taken before TCRalphabeta/CD19-depleted stem cell transplant. V and J are TRBV19 and TRBJ2-1, with TRBD2 matching 7 bases. The CDR3 DNA reads as TGTGCCAGTACCGCGCGACTAGCCCCCTACAATGAGCAGTTCTTC. Protein product: CASTARLAPYNEQFF.